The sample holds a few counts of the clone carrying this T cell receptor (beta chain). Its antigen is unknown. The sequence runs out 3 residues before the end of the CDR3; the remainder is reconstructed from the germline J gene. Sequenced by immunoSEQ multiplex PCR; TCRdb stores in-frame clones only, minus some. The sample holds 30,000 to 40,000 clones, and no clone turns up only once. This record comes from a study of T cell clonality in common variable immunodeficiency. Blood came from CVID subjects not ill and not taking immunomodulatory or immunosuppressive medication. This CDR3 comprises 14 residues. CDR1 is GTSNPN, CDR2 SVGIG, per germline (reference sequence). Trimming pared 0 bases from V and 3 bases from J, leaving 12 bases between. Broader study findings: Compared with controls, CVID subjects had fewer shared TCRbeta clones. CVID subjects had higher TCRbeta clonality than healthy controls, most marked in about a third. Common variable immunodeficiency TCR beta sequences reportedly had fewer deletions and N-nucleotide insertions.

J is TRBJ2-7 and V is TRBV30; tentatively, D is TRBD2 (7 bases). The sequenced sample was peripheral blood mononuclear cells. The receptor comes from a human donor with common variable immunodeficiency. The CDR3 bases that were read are TGTGCCTGGAGTGTAGGGGGGGCCGGCTACGAG. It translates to CAWSVGGAGYE. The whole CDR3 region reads CAWSVGGAGYEQYF.